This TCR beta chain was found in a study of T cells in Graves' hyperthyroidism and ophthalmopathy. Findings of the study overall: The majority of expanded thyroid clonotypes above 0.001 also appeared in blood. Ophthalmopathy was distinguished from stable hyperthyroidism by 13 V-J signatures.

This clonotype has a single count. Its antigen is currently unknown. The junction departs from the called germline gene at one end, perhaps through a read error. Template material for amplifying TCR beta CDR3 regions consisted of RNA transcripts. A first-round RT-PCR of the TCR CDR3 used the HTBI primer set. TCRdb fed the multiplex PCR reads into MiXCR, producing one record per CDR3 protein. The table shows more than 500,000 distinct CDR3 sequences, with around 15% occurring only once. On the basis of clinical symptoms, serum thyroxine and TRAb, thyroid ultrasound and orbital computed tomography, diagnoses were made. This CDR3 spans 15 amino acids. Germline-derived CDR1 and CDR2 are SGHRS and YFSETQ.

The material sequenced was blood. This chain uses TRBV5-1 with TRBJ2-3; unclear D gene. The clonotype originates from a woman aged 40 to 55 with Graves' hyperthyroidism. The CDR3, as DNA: TGCGCCAGCAGCTTGGCCTCAAAAGACACAGATACGCAGTGTTTT. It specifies CASSLASKDTDTQCF.